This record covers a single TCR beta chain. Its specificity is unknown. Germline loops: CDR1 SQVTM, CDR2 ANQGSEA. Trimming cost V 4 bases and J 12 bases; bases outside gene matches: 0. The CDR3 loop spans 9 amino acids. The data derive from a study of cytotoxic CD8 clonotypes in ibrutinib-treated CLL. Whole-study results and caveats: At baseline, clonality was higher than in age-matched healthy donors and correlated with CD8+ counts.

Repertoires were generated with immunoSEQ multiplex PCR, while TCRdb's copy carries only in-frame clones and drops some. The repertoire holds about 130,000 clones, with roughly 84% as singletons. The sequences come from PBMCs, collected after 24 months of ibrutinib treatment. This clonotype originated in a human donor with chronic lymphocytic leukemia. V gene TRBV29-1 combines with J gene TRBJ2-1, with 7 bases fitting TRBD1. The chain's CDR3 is CSVGQGQFF. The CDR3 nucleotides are TGCAGCGTTGGACAGGGGCAGTTCTTC.